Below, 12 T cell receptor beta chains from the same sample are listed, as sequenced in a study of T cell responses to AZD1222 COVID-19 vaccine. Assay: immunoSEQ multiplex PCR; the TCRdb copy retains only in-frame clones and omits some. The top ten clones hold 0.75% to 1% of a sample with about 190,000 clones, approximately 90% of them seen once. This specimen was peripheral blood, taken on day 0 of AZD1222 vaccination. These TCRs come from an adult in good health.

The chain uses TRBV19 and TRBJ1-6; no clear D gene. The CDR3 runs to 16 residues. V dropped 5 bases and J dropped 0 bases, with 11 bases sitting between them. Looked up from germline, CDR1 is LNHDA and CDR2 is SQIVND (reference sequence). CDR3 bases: TGTGCCAGTAGTGGAGAATTCCGCTCCTATAATTCACCCCTCCACTTT. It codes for CASSGEFRSYNSPLHF.

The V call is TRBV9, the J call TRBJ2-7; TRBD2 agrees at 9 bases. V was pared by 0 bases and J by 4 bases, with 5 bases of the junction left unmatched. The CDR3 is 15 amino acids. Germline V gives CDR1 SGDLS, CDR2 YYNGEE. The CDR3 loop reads CASSVEGLASYEQYF. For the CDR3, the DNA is TGTGCCAGCAGCGTAGAAGGACTAGCGAGTTACGAGCAGTACTTC.

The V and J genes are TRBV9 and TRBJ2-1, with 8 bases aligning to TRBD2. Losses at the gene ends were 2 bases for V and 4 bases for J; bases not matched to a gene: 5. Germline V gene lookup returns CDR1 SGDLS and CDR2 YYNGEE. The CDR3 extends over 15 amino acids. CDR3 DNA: TGTGCCAGCAGCGTTTGGACTAGCACATACAATGAGCAGTTCTTC. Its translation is CASSVWTSTYNEQFF.

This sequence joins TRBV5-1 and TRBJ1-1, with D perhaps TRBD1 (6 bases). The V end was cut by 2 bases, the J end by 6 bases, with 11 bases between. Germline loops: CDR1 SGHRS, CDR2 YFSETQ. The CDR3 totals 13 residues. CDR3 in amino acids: CASSLDRFAEAFF. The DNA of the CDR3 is TGCGCCAGCAGCTTAGACAGGTTCGCTGAAGCTTTCTTT.

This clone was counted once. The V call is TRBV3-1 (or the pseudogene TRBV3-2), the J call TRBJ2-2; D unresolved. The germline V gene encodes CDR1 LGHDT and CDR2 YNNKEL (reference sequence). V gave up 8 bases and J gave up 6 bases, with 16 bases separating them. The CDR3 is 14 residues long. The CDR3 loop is CASPRRPRPGELFF. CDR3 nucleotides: TGTGCCAGCCCCCGCAGGCCTCGTCCCGGGGAGCTGTTTTTT.

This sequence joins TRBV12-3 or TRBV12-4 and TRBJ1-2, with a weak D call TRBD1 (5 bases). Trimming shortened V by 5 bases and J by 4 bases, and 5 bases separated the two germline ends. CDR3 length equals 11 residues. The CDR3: CASSDSYGYTF. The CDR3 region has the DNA TGTGCCAGCAGTGACAGCTATGGCTACACCTTC.

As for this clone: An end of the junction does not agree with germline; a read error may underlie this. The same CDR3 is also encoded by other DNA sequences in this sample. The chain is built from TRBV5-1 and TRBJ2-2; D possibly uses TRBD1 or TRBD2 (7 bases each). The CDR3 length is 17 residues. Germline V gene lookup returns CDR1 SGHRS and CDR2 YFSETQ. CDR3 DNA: TGCGCCAGCAGCTTGGCTCAGACAGGGAGGGTCACCGGGGAACTGTTTTTT. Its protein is CASSLAQTGRVTGELFF.

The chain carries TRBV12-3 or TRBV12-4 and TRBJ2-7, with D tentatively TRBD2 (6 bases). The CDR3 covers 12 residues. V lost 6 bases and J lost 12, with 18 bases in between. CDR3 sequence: CASSPGTHERYF. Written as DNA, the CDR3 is TGTGCCAGCAGCCCCGGGACTCACGAGAGGTACTTC.

CDR3 region: CASSSIQGWTEAFF. The CDR3, as DNA: TGTGCCAGTAGTTCTATACAGGGATGGACTGAAGCTTTCTTT. The chain links TRBV19 to TRBJ1-1, with TRBD1 as a possible D gene (6 bases). The CDR3 is made up of 14 amino acids. V shed 5 bases and J shed 5 bases, with 15 bases lying between them. Germline V gives CDR1 LNHDA, CDR2 SQIVND (reference sequence).

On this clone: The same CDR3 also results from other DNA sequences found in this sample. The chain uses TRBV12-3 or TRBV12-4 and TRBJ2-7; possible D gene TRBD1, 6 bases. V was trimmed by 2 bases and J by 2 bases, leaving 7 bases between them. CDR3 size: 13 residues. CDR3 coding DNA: TGTGCCAGCAGTTTAAGGACAGCCTACGAGCAGTACTTC. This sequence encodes CASSLRTAYEQYF.

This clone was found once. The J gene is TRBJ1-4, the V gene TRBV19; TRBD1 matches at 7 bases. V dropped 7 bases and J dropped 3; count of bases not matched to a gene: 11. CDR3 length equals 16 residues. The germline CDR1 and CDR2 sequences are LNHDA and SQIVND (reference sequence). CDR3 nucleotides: TGTGCCAGTACCCACCTTCGAGGGGGCCCTAATGAAAAACTGTTTTTT. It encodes CASTHLRGGPNEKLFF.

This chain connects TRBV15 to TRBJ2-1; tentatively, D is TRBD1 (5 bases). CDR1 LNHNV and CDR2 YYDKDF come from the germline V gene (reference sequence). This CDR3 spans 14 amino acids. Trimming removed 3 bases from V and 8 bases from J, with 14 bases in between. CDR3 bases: TGTGCCACCAGCAGGGATAGGGGCTCGGATGAGCAGTTCTTC. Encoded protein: CATSRDRGSDEQFF.